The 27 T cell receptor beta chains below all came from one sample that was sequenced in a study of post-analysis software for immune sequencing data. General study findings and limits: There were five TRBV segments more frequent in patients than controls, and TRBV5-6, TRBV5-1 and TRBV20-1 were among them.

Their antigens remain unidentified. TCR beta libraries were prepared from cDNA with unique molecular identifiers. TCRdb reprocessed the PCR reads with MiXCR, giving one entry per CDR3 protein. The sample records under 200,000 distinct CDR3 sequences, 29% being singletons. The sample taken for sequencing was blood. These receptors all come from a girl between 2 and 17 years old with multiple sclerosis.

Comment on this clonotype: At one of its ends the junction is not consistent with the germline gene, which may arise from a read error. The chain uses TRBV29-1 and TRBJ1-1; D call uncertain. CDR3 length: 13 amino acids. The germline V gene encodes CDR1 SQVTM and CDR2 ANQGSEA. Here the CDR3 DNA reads TGCAGCGTTATAGGGAGCAGGAACGCTGAAGCTTTCTTT. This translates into CSVIGSRNAEAFF.

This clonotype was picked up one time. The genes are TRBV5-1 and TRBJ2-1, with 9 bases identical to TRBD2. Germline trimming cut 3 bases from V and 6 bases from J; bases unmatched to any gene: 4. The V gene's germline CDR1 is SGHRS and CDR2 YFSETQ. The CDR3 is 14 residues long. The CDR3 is CASSWGAGGNEQFF. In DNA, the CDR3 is TGCGCCAGCAGCTGGGGAGCGGGAGGCAATGAGCAGTTCTTC. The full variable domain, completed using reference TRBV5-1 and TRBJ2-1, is KAGVTQTPRYLIKTRGQQVTLSCSPISGHRSVSWYQQTPGQGLQFLFEYFSETQRNKGNFPGRFSGRQFSNSRSEMNVSTLELGDSALYLCASSWGAGGNEQFFGPGTRLTVL.

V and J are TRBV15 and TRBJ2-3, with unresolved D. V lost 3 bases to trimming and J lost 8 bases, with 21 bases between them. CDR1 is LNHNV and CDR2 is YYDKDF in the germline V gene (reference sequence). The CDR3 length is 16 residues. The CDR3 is CATSRYRAPNPFTQYF. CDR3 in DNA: TGTGCCACCAGCAGGTACCGGGCCCCGAACCCTTTTACGCAGTATTTT.

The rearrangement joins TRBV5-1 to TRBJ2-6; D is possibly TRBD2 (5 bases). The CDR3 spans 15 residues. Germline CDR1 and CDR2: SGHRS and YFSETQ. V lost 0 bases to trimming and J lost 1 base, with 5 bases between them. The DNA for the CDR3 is TGCGCCAGCAGCTTGGGGGAGTCTGGGGCCAACGTCCTGACTTTC. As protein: CASSLGESGANVLTF. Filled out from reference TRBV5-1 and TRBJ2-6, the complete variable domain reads KAGVTQTPRYLIKTRGQQVTLSCSPISGHRSVSWYQQTPGQGLQFLFEYFSETQRNKGNFPGRFSGRQFSNSRSEMNVSTLELGDSALYLCASSLGESGANVLTFGAGSRLTVL.

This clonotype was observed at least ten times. The CDR3 loop is CSVSLQGSGYTF. For the CDR3, the DNA is TGCAGCGTCAGTTTACAGGGGAGTGGCTACACCTTC. The chain is built from TRBV29-1 and TRBJ1-2; 7 nucleotides line up with TRBD1. Per the germline V gene, CDR1 is SQVTM and CDR2 is ANQGSEA. This CDR3 region has 12 residues. With V trimmed by 6 bases and J by 7 bases, 8 bases remained unmatched.

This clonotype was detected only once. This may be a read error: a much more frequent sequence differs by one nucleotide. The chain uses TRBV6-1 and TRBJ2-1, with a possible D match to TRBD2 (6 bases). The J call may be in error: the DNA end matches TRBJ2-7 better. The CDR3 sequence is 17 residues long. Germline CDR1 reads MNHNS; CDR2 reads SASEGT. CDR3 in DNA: TGTGCCAGCAGTGAGATAGCGGTCGGGGGTTCCTACAATGAGCAGTACTTC. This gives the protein CASSEIAVGGSYNEQYF.

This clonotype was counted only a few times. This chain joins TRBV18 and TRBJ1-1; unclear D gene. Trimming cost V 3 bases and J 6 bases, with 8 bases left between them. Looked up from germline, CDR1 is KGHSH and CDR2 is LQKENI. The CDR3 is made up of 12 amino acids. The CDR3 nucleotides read TGTGCCAGCTCACCCAAAGGCCCTGAAGCTTTCTTT. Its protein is CASSPKGPEAFF. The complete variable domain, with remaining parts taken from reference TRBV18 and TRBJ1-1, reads NAGVMQNPRHLVRRRGQEARLRCSPMKGHSHVYWYRQLPEEGLKFMVYLQKENIIDESGMPKERFSAEFPKEGPSILRIQQVVRGDSAAYFCASSPKGPEAFFGQGTRLTVV.

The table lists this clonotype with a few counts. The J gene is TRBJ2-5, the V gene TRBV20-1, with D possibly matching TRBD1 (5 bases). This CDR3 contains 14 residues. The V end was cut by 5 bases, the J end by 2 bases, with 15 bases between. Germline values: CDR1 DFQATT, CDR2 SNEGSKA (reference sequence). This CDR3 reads CSALPFDSQETQYF. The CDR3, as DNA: TGCAGTGCTCTCCCATTTGACAGTCAAGAGACCCAGTACTTC.

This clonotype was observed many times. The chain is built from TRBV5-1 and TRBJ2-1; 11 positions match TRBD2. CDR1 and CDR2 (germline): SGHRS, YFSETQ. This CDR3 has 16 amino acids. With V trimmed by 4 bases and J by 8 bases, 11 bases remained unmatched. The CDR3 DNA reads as TGCGCCAGCAGCGATTTAGCGGGGGGGCCGAGTCATGAGCAGTTCTTC. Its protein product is CASSDLAGGPSHEQFF. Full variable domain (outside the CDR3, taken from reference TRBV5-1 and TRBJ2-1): KAGVTQTPRYLIKTRGQQVTLSCSPISGHRSVSWYQQTPGQGLQFLFEYFSETQRNKGNFPGRFSGRQFSNSRSEMNVSTLELGDSALYLCASSDLAGGPSHEQFFGPGTRLTVL.

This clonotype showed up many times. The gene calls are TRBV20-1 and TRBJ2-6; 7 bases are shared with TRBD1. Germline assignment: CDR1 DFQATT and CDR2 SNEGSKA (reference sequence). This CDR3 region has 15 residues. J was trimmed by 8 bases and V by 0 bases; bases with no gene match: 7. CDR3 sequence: CSAREKTTGTNVLTF. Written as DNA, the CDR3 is TGCAGTGCTAGAGAGAAAACGACAGGGACCAACGTCCTGACTTTC.

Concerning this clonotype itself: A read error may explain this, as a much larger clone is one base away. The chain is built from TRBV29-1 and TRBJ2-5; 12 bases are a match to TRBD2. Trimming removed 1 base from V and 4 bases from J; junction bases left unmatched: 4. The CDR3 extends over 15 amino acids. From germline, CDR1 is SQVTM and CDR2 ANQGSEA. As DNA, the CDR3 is TGCAGCGTTGAAGTTCTAGCGGGAGGGGGAGAGACCCAGTACTTC. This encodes CSVEVLAGGGETQYF.

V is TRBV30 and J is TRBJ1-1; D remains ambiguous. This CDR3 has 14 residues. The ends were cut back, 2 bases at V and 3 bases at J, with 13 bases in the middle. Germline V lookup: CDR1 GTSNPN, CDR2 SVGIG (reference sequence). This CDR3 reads CAWSKTTLYTEAFF. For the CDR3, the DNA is TGTGCCTGGAGTAAGACAACCCTTTACACTGAAGCTTTCTTT.

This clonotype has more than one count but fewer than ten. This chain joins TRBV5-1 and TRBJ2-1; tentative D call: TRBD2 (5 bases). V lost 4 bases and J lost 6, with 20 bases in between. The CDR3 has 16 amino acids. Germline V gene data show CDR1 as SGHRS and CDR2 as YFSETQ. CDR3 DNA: TGCGCCAGCAGCATTTACATGGGAACGGACTGCAATGAGCAGTTCTTC. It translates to CASSIYMGTDCNEQFF.

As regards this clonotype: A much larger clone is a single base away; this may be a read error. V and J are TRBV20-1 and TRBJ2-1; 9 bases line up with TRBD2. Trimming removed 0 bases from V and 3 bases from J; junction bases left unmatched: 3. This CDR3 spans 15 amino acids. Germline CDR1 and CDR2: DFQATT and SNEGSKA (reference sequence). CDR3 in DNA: TGCAGTGCTAGAGATCAGCGGGGGGTCTACAATGAGCAGTTCTTC. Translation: CSARDQRGVYNEQFF.

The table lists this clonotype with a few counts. CDR3 in amino acids: CASSFIGTGDNEQFF. CDR3 sequence (DNA): TGCGCCAGCAGCTTCATAGGGACAGGGGACAATGAGCAGTTCTTC. The chain has TRBV5-1 and TRBJ2-1, with 10 bases identical to TRBD1. Trimming cost V 2 bases and J 5 bases; bases outside gene matches: 4. The CDR3 has 15 residues. From germline, CDR1 is SGHRS and CDR2 YFSETQ.

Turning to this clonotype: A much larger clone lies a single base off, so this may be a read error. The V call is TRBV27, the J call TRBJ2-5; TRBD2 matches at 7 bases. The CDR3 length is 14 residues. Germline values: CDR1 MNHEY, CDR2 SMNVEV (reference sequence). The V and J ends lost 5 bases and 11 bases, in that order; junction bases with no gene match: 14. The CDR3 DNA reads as TGTGCCAGCAGTGGGCTAGCGGAGTACAATGAGCAGTACTTC. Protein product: CASSGLAEYNEQYF.

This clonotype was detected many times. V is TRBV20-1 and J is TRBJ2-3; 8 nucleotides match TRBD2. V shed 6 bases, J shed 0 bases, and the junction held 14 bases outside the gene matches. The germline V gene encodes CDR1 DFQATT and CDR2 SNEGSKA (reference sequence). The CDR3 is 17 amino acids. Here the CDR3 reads CSAKVHRLANSTDTQYF. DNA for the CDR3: TGCAGTGCCAAAGTCCACCGACTAGCGAATAGCACAGATACGCAGTATTTT.

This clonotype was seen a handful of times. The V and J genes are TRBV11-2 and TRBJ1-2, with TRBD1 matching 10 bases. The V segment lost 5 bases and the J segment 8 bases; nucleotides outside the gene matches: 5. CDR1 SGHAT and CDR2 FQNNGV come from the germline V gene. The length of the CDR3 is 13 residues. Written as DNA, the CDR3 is TGTGCCAGCAGCCGGGACAGGGGAGGGGGCTACACCTTC. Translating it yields CASSRDRGGGYTF. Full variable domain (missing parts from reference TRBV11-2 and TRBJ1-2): EAGVAQSPRYKIIEKRQSVAFWCNPISGHATLYWYQQILGQGPKLLIQFQNNGVVDDSQLPKDRFSAERLKGVDSTLKIQPAKLEDSAVYLCASSRDRGGGYTFGSGTRLTVV.

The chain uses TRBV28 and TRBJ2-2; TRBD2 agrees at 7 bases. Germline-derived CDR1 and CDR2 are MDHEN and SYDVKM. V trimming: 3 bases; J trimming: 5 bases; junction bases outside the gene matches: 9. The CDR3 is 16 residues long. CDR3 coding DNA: TGTGCCAGCAGTTTGGGGTTGGCGGGAGTAACCGGGGAGCTGTTTTTT. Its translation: CASSLGLAGVTGELFF.

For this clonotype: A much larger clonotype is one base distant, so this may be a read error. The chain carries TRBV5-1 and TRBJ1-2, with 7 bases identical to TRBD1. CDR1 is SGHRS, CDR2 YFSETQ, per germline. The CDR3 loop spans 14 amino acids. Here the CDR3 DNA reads TGCGCCGGCAGCTCCGACCAGGGGGACTATGGCTACACCTTC. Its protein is CAGSSDQGDYGYTF. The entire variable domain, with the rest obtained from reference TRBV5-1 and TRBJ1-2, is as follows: KAGVTQTPRYLIKTRGQQVTLSCSPISGHRSVSWYQQTPGQGLQFLFEYFSETQRNKGNFPGRFSGRQFSNSRSEMNVSTLELGDSALYLCAGSSDQGDYGYTFGSGTRLTVV.

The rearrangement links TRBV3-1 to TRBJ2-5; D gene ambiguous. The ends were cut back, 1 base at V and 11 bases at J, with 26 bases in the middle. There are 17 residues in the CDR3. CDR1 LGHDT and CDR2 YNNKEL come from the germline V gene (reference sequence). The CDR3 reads CASSQGRFGVFTHEQYF. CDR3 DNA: TGTGCCAGCAGCCAAGGGCGTTTTGGAGTTTTTACTCATGAGCAGTACTTC.

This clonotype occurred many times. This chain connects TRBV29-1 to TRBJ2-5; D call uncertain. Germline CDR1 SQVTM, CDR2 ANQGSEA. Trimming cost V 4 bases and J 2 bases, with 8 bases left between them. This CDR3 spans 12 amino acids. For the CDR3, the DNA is TGCAGCGTTGCGGGCGGTCAAGAGACCCAGTACTTC. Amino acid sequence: CSVAGGQETQYF.

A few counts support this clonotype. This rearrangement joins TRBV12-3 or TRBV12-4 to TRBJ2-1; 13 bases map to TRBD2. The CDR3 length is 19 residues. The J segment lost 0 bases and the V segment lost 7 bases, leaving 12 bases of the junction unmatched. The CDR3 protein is CASTKTSGGPLSSYNEQFF. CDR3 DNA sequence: TGTGCCAGCACTAAGACTAGCGGGGGGCCCTTAAGCTCCTACAATGAGCAGTTCTTC.

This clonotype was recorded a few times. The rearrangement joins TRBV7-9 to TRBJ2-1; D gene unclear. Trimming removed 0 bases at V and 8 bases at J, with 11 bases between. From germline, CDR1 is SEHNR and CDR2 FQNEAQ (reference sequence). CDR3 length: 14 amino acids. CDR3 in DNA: TGTGCCAGCAGCTTAGCCAACGAAGCCCATGAGCAGTTCTTC. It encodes CASSLANEAHEQFF.

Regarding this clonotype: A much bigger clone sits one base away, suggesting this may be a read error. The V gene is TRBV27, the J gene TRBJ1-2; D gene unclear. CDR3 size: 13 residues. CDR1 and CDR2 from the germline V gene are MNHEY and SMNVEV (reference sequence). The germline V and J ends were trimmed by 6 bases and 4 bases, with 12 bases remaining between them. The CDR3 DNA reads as TGTGCCAGCAGGCGGACGGGAAGCTATGGCTACACCTTC. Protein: CASRRTGSYGYTF.

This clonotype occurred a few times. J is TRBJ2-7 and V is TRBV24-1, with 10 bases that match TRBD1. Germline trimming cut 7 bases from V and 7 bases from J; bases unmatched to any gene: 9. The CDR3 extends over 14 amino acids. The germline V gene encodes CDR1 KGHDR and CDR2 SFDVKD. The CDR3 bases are TGTGCCACCAGAGGGACAGGGGCAGACAATGAGCAGTACTTC. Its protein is CATRGTGADNEQYF.

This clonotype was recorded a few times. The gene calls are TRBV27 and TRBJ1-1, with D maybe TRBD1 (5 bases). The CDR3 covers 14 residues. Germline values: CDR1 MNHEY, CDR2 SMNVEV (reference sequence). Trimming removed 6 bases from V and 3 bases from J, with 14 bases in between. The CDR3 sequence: CASRSLGVYTEAFF. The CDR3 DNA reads TGTGCCAGCAGATCCCTAGGGGTGTACACTGAAGCTTTCTTT.